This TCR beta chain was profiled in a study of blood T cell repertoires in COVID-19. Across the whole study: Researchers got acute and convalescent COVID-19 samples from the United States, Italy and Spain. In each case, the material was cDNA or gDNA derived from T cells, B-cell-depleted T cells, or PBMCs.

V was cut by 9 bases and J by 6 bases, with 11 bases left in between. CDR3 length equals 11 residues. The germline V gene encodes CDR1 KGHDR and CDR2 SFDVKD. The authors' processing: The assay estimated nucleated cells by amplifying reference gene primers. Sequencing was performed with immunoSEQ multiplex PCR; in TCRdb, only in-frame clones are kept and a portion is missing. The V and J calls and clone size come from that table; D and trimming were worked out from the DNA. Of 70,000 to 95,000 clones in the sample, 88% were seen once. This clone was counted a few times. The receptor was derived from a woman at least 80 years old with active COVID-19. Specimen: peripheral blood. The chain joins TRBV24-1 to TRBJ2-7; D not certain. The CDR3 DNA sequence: TGTGCCACCCCGCATAGTTGCGAGCAGTACTTC. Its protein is CATPHSCEQYF.